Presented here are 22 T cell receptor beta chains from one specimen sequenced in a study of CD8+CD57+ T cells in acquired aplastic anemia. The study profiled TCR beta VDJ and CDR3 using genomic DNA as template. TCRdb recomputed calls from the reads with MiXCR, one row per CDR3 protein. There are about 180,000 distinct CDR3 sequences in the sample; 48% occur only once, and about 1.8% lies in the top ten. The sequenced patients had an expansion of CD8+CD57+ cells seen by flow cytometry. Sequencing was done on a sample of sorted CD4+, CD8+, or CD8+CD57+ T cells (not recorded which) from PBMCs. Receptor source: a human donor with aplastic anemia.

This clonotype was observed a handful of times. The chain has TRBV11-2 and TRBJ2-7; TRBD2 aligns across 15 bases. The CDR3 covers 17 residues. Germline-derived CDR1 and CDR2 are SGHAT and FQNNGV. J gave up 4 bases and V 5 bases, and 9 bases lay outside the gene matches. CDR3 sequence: CASSGSRTSGGAYEQYF. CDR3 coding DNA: TGTGCCAGCAGCGGGAGCAGGACTAGCGGGGGGGCGTACGAGCAGTACTTC.

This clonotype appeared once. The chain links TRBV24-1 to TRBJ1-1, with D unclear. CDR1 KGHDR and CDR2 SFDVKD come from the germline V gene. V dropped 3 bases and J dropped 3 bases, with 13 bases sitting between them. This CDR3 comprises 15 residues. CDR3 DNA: TGTGCCACCAGTGATGCGGATCTCTCGGACACTGAAGCTTTCTTT. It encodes CATSDADLSDTEAFF.

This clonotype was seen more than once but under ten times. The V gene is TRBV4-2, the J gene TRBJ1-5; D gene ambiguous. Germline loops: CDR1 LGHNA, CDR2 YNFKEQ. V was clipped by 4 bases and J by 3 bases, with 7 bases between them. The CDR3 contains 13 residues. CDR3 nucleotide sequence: TGTGCCAGCAGCCCCGGACCCAATCAGCCCCAGCATTTT. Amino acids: CASSPGPNQPQHF.

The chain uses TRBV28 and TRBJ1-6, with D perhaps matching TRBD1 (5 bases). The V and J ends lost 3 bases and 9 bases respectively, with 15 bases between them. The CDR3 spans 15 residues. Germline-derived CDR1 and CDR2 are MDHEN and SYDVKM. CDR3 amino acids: CASSFYHQGASPLHF. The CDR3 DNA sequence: TGTGCCAGCAGTTTTTATCACCAGGGAGCTTCACCCCTCCACTTT.

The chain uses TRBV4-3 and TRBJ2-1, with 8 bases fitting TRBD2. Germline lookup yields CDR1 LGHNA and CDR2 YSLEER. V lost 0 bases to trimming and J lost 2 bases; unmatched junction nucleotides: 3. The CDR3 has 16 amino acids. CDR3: CASSQDISGAYNEQFF. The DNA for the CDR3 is TGCGCCAGCAGCCAAGATATTAGCGGGGCCTACAATGAGCAGTTCTTC.

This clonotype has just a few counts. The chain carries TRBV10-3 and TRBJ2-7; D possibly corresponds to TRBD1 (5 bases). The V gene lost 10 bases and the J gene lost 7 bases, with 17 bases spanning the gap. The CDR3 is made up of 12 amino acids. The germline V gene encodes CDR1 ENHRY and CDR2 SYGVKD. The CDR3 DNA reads TGTGCCACCACCAGGGCCCCCACAGAGCAGTACTTC. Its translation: CATTRAPTEQYF.

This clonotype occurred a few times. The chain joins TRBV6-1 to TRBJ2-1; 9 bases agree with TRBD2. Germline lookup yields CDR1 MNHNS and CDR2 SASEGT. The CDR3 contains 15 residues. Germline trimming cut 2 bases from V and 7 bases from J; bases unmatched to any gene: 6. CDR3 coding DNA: TGTGCCAGCAGTGAATTAGCGGGAGTAGGTAATGAGCAGTTCTTC. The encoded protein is CASSELAGVGNEQFF.

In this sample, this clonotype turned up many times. CDR3 nucleotide sequence: TGCAGTGCTAGACCTGGCTCCGGAAACACCATATATTTT. Translating gives CSARPGSGNTIYF. J is TRBJ1-3 and V is TRBV20-1; D gene uncertain. Germline V gene lookup returns CDR1 DFQATT and CDR2 SNEGSKA (reference sequence). The V gene lost 2 bases and the J gene lost 4 bases, with 9 bases spanning the gap. CDR3 length: 13 amino acids.

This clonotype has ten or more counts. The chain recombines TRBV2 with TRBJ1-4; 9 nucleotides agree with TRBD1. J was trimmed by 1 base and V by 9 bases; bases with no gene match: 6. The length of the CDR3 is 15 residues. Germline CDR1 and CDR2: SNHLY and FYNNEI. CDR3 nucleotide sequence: TGTGCCAGTAGGGGACAGGGATTAACTAATGAAAAACTGTTTTTT. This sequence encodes CASRGQGLTNEKLFF.

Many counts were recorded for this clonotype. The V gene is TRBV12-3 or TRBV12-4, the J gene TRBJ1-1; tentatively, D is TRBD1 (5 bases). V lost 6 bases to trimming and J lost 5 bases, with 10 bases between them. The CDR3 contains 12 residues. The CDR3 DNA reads TGTGCCAGCAGCGTCGGGGGGACTGAAGCTTTCTTT. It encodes CASSVGGTEAFF.

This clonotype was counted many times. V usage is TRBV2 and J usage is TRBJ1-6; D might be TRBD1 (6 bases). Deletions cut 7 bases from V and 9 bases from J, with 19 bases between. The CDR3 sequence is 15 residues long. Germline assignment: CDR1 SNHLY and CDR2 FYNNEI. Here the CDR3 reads CASTGWGAGTSPLHF. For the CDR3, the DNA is TGTGCCAGCACCGGGTGGGGGGCCGGCACTTCACCCCTCCACTTT.

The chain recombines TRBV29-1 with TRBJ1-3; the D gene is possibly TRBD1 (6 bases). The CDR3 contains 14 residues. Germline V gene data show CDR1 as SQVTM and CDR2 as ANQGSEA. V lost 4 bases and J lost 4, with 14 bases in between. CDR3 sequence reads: CSVAVGHGGNTIYF. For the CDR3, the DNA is TGCAGCGTTGCCGTGGGACACGGAGGAAACACCATATATTTT.

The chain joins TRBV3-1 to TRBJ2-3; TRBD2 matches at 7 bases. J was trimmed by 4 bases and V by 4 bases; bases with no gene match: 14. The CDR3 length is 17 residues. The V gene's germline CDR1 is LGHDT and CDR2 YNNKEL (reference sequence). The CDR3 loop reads CASSPRGPSGIADTQYF. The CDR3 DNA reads TGTGCCAGCAGCCCCAGAGGGCCGAGCGGGATCGCAGATACGCAGTATTTT.

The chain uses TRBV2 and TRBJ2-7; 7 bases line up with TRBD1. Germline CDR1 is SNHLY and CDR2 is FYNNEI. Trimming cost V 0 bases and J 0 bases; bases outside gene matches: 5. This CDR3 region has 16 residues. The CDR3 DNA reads TGTGCCAGCAGTGAAGCCGGGACAGTGAGCTCCTACGAGCAGTACTTC. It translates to CASSEAGTVSSYEQYF. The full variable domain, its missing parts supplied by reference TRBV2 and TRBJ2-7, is EPEVTQTPSHQVTQMGQEVILRCVPISNHLYFYWYRQILGQKVEFLVSFYNNEISEKSEIFDDQFSVERPDGSNFTLKIRSTKLEDSAMYFCASSEAGTVSSYEQYFGPGTRLTVT.

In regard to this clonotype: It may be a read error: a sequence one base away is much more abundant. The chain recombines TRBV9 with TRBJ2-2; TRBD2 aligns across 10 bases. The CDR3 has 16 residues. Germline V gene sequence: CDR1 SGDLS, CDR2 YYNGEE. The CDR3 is CASSVGLAIATGGLFF. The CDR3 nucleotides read TGTGCCAGCAGCGTGGGACTAGCGATCGCCACCGGGGGGCTGTTTTTT.

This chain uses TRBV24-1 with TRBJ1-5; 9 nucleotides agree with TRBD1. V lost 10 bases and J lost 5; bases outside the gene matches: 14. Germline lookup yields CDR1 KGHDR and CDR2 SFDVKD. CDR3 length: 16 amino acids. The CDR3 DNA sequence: TGTGCCACTCCTCCCTTGGGACAGGGAGGTGATCAGCCCCAGCATTTT. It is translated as CATPPLGQGGDQPQHF.

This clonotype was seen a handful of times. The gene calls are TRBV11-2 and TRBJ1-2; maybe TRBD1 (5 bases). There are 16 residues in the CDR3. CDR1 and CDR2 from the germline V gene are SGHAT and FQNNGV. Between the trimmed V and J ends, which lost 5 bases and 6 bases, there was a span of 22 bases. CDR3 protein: CASSPPSNAQGDGYTF. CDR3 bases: TGTGCCAGCAGCCCTCCCTCTAACGCCCAGGGTGATGGCTACACCTTC.

The CDR3 DNA reads TGCGCCAGCAGCTCGGGACTCCAGCGGGTGGTCGCGCAGTATTTT. Translation: CASSSGLQRVVAQYF. The rearrangement joins TRBV5-1 to TRBJ2-3; a weak D match, TRBD2 (6 bases). Germline values: CDR1 SGHRS, CDR2 YFSETQ. The V gene lost 3 bases and the J gene lost 10 bases, with 21 bases spanning the gap. The CDR3 is 15 amino acids.

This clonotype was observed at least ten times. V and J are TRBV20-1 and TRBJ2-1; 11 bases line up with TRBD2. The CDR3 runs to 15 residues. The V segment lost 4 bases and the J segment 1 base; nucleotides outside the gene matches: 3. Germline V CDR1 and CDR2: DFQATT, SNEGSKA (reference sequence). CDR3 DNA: TGCAGTGCTACCGGGACTAGCGGTTCCTACAATGAGCAGTTCTTC. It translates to CSATGTSGSYNEQFF.

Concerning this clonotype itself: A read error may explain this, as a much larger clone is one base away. The CDR3 here is CASSRVTTDGTDTQYF. The CDR3 DNA follows: TGCGCCAGCAGCCGGGTAACGACGGACGGCACAGATACGCAGTATTTT. The chain uses TRBV4-1 and TRBJ2-3; D is undetermined. V dropped 4 bases and J dropped 1 base, with 15 bases sitting between them. Germline CDR1 is MGHRA and CDR2 is YSYEKL. This CDR3 spans 16 amino acids.

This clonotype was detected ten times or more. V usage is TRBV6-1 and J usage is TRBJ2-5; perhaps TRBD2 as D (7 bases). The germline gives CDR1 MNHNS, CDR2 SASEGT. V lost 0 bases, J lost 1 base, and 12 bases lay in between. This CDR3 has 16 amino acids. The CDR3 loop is CASSEAGGALQETQYF. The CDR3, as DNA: TGTGCCAGCAGTGAAGCTGGGGGGGCCCTCCAAGAGACCCAGTACTTC.

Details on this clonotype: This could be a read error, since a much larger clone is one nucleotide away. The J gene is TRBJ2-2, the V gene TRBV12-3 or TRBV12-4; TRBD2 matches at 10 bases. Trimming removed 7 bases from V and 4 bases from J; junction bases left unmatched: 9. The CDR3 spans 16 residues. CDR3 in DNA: TGTGCCAGCAACCGGGTAGCGGGGGGCGTCACCGGGGAGCTGTTTTTT. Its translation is CASNRVAGGVTGELFF.